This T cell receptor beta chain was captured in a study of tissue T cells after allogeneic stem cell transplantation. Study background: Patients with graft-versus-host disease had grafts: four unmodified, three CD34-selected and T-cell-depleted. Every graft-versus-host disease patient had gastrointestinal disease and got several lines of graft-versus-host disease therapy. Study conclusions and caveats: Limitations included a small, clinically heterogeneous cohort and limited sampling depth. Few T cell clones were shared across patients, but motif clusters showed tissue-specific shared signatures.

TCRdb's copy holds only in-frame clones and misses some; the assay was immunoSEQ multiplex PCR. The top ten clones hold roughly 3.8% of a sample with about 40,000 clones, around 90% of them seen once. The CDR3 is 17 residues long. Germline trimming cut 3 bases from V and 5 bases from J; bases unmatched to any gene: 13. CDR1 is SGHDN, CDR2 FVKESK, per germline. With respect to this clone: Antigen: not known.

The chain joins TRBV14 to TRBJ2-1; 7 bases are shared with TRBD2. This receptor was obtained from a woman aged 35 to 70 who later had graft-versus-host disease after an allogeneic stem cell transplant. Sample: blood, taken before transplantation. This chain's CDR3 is CASSHHWWEGLDNEQFF. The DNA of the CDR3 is TGTGCCAGCAGCCACCATTGGTGGGAGGGCCTTGACAATGAGCAGTTCTTC.